The 25 T cell receptor beta chains listed next were all sequenced from one sample in a study of beta chain features in type 1 diabetes. The study reverse transcribed the entire isolated RNA, so it sequenced expressed TCRB transcripts. Assay used: immunoSEQ multiplex PCR; TCRdb lists only in-frame clones, some missing. The sample carries about 660,000 clones, around 15% recorded once. Study-wide results and limits: When Type 1 diabetes patients were examined, their TCRB CDR3s proved moderately but significantly shorter in all four CD4+ subsets.

No antigen has been identified for these receptors. Sample: naive CD4+ T cells from blood. Receptors originate from a man aged 18 to 30 with type 1 diabetes.

Remarks on this clone: The same CDR3 is also encoded by other DNA sequences in this sample. V usage is TRBV14 and J usage is TRBJ2-7; D call uncertain. The CDR3 runs to 12 residues. The germline V and J ends were trimmed by 1 base and 4 bases, with 5 bases remaining between them. Looked up from germline, CDR1 is SGHDN and CDR2 is FVKESK. CDR3 in DNA: TGTGCCAGCAGCCAAGTAGGGTACGAGCAGTACTTC. Translating it yields CASSQVGYEQYF.

The chain links TRBV29-1 to TRBJ2-1; TRBD2 aligns across 7 bases. Germline assignment: CDR1 SQVTM and CDR2 ANQGSEA. V was clipped by 4 bases and J by 0 bases; unmatched bases: 12. This CDR3 has 17 residues. CDR3 sequence reads: CSVVGLAEGFSYNEQFF. The CDR3 nucleotides read TGCAGCGTTGTCGGGCTAGCGGAGGGGTTCTCCTACAATGAGCAGTTCTTC.

The chain carries TRBV2 and TRBJ2-1, with TRBD1 matching 7 bases. Germline V CDR1 and CDR2: SNHLY, FYNNEI. V lost 5 bases to trimming and J lost 7 bases; unmatched junction nucleotides: 8. The CDR3 spans 14 residues. Here the CDR3 DNA reads TGTGCCAGCAGTCTGGGACAGATAGAGAATGAGCAGTTCTTC. It is translated as CASSLGQIENEQFF.

The V call is TRBV18, the J call TRBJ2-5; 7 positions agree with TRBD1. The CDR3 length is 14 residues. Unmatched junction bases numbered 4, after V lost 5 bases and J lost 1 base. Germline loops: CDR1 KGHSH, CDR2 LQKENI. Here the CDR3 DNA reads TGTGCCAGCTCAAGGACAGGTATCCAAGAGACCCAGTACTTC. Translation: CASSRTGIQETQYF.

This chain connects TRBV28 to TRBJ1-1; D call uncertain. This CDR3 has 12 residues. V lost 8 bases and J lost 0, with 7 bases in between. Germline CDR1 is MDHEN and CDR2 is SYDVKM. CDR3 nucleotide sequence: TGTGCCAGCGGCGAGATGAACACTGAAGCTTTCTTT. This gives the protein CASGEMNTEAFF.

This clone has more than one count but fewer than ten. This chain connects TRBV6-6 to TRBJ2-1, with 10 bases identical to TRBD2. Trimming removed 6 bases from V and 5 bases from J; junction bases left unmatched: 4. The CDR3 loop spans 14 amino acids. The germline V gene encodes CDR1 MNHNY and CDR2 SVGAGI (reference sequence). The CDR3 nucleotides read TGTGCCAGCAGACCTAGCGGGAGTAACAATGAGCAGTTCTTC. Its translation is CASRPSGSNNEQFF.

The chain uses TRBV6-5 and TRBJ2-2, with 7 bases lining up with TRBD1. Germline V CDR1 and CDR2: MNHEY, SVGAGI. This CDR3 region has 14 residues. Unmatched junction bases numbered 1, after V lost 6 bases and J lost 0 bases. The CDR3 coding sequence is TGTGCCAGCAGGGGGACAGCGAACACCGGGGAGCTGTTTTTT. Translated: CASRGTANTGELFF.

This chain connects TRBV25-1 to TRBJ2-1, with D uncertain. Per germline, CDR1 MGHDK and CDR2 SYGVNS. Trimming cost V 7 bases and J 9 bases, with 10 bases left between them. The CDR3 runs to 11 residues. The CDR3, as DNA: TGTGCCAGCAATCTCAGTGGTGAGCAGTTCTTC. This encodes CASNLSGEQFF.

This clone has just a few counts. J is TRBJ2-1 and V is TRBV10-3; 7 bases agree with TRBD1. CDR1 is ENHRY and CDR2 is SYGVKD in the germline V gene. This CDR3 has 13 residues. With 2 bases clipped from V and 7 bases from J, the junction kept 2 bases outside the gene matches. The chain's CDR3 is CAISELQGNEQFF. Written as DNA, the CDR3 is TGTGCCATCAGTGAGCTACAGGGGAATGAGCAGTTCTTC.

Of note for this clone: Distinct nucleotide sequences in the sample also encode this CDR3. V and J are TRBV5-1 and TRBJ2-2, with unresolved D. The CDR3 loop spans 13 amino acids. V lost 0 bases and J lost 4, with 4 bases in between. Germline lookup yields CDR1 SGHRS and CDR2 YFSETQ. The CDR3 region is CASSLAGTGELFF. In DNA, the CDR3 is TGCGCCAGCAGCTTGGCAGGCACCGGGGAGCTGTTTTTT.

The chain combines TRBV11-2 with TRBJ2-7; D gene uncertain. The germline V and J ends were trimmed by 5 bases and 2 bases, with 10 bases remaining between them. Germline CDR1 and CDR2: SGHAT and FQNNGV. The CDR3 extends over 13 amino acids. In DNA form, the CDR3 reads TGTGCCAGCAGCCGAAGGGTCACCTACGAGCAGTACTTC. Amino acids: CASSRRVTYEQYF.

This clone turned up a few times. This chain joins TRBV7-2 and TRBJ1-5, with a tentative D call TRBD1 (6 bases). The ends were cut back, 3 bases at V and 1 base at J, with 7 bases in the middle. This CDR3 is 14 amino acids long. Per germline, CDR1 SGHTA and CDR2 FQGNSA. CDR3 residues: CASSFTGSNQPQHF. The CDR3 DNA is TGTGCCAGCAGCTTTACAGGGAGCAATCAGCCCCAGCATTTT.

This clone was counted between two and nine times. The rearrangement links TRBV7-9 to TRBJ2-1; weak D call: TRBD2 (5 bases). V shed 5 bases and J shed 2 bases, with 25 bases lying between them. The CDR3 extends over 19 amino acids. The germline CDR1 and CDR2 sequences are SEHNR and FQNEAQ (reference sequence). CDR3 amino acids: CASSDPGVVASMAYNEQFF. For the CDR3, the DNA is TGTGCCAGCAGCGATCCCGGGGTAGTGGCTAGTATGGCCTACAATGAGCAGTTCTTC. The variable domain in full, completed from reference TRBV7-9 and TRBJ2-1, reads DTGVSQNPRHKITKRGQNVTFRCDPISEHNRLYWYRQTLGQGPEFLTYFQNEAQLEKSRLLSDRFSAERPKGSFSTLEIQRTEQGDSAMYLCASSDPGVVASMAYNEQFFGPGTRLTVL.

The V and J genes are TRBV27 and TRBJ1-2; 7 bases fit TRBD1. The CDR3 consists of 12 residues. V lost 10 bases, J lost 3 bases, and 5 bases stayed unmatched. The germline V gene encodes CDR1 MNHEY and CDR2 SMNVEV (reference sequence). The CDR3 protein is CAIRTGDYGYTF. CDR3 DNA sequence: TGTGCCATCCGAACAGGGGACTATGGCTACACCTTC.

V gene TRBV6-1 combines with J gene TRBJ1-5, with TRBD1 as a possible D gene (5 bases). V dropped 10 bases and J dropped 4 bases, with 14 bases sitting between them. Germline V gene sequence: CDR1 MNHNS, CDR2 SASEGT. The CDR3 is 13 amino acids. The DNA for the CDR3 is TGTGCCACTAGGGGACTGACTAATCAGCCCCAGCATTTT. Encoded protein: CATRGLTNQPQHF.

The chain is built from TRBV6-5 and TRBJ2-3, with D possibly TRBD1 on 6 matching bases. The length of the CDR3 is 12 residues. The germline CDR1 and CDR2 sequences are MNHEY and SVGAGI. The V gene lost 10 bases and the J gene lost 3 bases, with 11 bases spanning the gap. The CDR3 bases are TGTGCCACCCAGGACAGTACAGATACGCAGTATTTT. Translated, it gives CATQDSTDTQYF.

In regard to this clone: Other DNA sequences of this sample code for an identical CDR3. The chain recombines TRBV5-4 with TRBJ2-1; 9 bases map to TRBD2. The CDR3 consists of 15 residues. V was pared by 2 bases and J by 3 bases, with 3 bases of the junction left unmatched. The germline V gene encodes CDR1 SGHNT and CDR2 YYREEE (reference sequence). The CDR3 protein is CASSLAGGLYNEQFF. The CDR3 DNA follows: TGTGCCAGCAGCTTAGCGGGGGGCCTCTACAATGAGCAGTTCTTC.

This clone was recorded a few times. The rearrangement joins TRBV11-1 to TRBJ2-5; D is perhaps TRBD1 or TRBD2 (5 bases each). The germline CDR1 and CDR2 sequences are SGHAT and FQDESV (reference sequence). Trimming shortened V by 6 bases and J by 5 bases, and 13 bases separated the two germline ends. The CDR3 has 13 residues. The CDR3 sequence is CASRRGTGETQYF. Here the CDR3 DNA reads TGTGCCAGCAGGAGGGGTACTGGGGAGACCCAGTACTTC.

Note on this clone: This sample also contains other DNA sequences that code for the same CDR3. The rearrangement links TRBV30 to TRBJ1-1; 9 bases align to TRBD1. This CDR3 contains 13 residues. With V trimmed by 3 bases and J by 1 base, 0 bases remained unmatched. CDR1 GTSNPN and CDR2 SVGIG come from the germline V gene (reference sequence). CDR3 protein: CAWRGQGNTEAFF. CDR3 DNA: TGTGCCTGGAGGGGACAGGGGAACACTGAAGCTTTCTTT.

The chain is built from TRBV4-2 and TRBJ1-2; D is uncertain. This CDR3 region has 12 residues. V gave up 0 bases and J gave up 8 bases, with 7 bases separating them. Germline CDR1 is LGHNA and CDR2 is YNFKEQ. In DNA form, the CDR3 reads TGTGCCAGCAGCCAAGAGCGAGGCGGCTACACCTTC. Encoded protein: CASSQERGGYTF.

CDR3 in amino acids: CASTPSAGKWHEYF. CDR3 in DNA: TGTGCCAGCACCCCGTCGGCTGGGAAATGGCACGAGTATTTT. The rearrangement uses TRBV6-5 and TRBJ2-3, with D uncertain. Per the germline V gene, CDR1 is MNHEY and CDR2 is SVGAGI. There are 14 residues in the CDR3. Trimming removed 7 bases from V and 13 bases from J, with 24 bases in between.

The chain links TRBV4-3 to TRBJ1-2, with 7 nucleotides matching TRBD1. This CDR3 has 15 amino acids. Germline values: CDR1 LGHNA, CDR2 YSLEER. V trimming: 0 bases; J trimming: 8 bases; junction bases outside the gene matches: 9. For the CDR3, the DNA is TGCGCCAGCAGCCAAGACTCGACAGGGCCGAGCGGCTACACCTTC. It specifies CASSQDSTGPSGYTF.

The CDR3 DNA follows: TGTGCCAGCTCACCACCGTACCAGTCGGGCCAGCCCCAGCATTTT. It specifies CASSPPYQSGQPQHF. The chain has TRBV18 and TRBJ1-5; D is ambiguous. The germline V gene has CDR1 KGHSH and CDR2 LQKENI. The V gene lost 0 bases and the J gene lost 7 bases, with 13 bases spanning the gap. The CDR3 runs 15 residues.

CDR3 region: CSVERRPLGDTQYF. The CDR3 DNA reads as TGCAGCGTTGAACGGCGCCCCTTGGGGGATACGCAGTATTTT. This chain joins TRBV29-1 and TRBJ2-3; D remains ambiguous. There are 14 residues in the CDR3. The ends were cut back, 2 bases at V and 6 bases at J, with 15 bases in the middle. CDR1 is SQVTM and CDR2 is ANQGSEA in the germline V gene.

This rearrangement joins TRBV30 to TRBJ1-1; D not certain. The CDR3 consists of 11 residues. The V and J ends lost 0 bases and 9 bases respectively, with 8 bases between them. Per germline, CDR1 GTSNPN and CDR2 SVGIG (reference sequence). The CDR3 sequence: CAWSVNLKAFF. In nucleotides, the CDR3 is TGTGCCTGGAGTGTTAACCTTAAAGCTTTCTTT.